These T cell receptor beta chains were read from a single sample in a study of blood T cell repertoires in COVID-19. Sequencing used immunoSEQ multiplex PCR; TCRdb keeps in-frame clones, though not all of them. The sample yields almost 250,000 clones, roughly 85% seen once. Source material: PBMCs or T cells enriched from blood (not recorded which). The origin of the receptors is a woman aged 50 to 65 with acute COVID-19. Both conserved end residues are part of each CDR3. D genes are given only for firm matches. Clone size appears in some rows only: once, few, many, or a class for an expanded clone.

TRBD1	TRBJ1-5	few	TRBV2	TGTGCCAGCGGACAGGACGGAACCCAGCCCCAGCATTTT	CASGQDGTQPQHF
TRBD2	TRBJ2-1	-	TRBV9	TGTGCCAGCAGCCCCCTAGCGGATAGCTCCTACAATGAGCAGTTCTTC	CASSPLADSSYNEQFF
TRBD2	TRBJ2-7	-	TRBV19	TGTGCCAGTAGTATTTTGTTTATTAGCGGGGGAGACTCCTACGAGCAGTACTTC	CASSILFISGGDSYEQYF
-	TRBJ1-4	-	TRBV11-2	TGTGCCAGCAGCTTAGGAACAGGGAATGAAAAACTGTTTTTT	CASSLGTGNEKLFF
-	TRBJ1-6	-	TRBV19	TGTGCCAGTAGTATGGAGGGGAACTTGTTTTCACCCCTCCACTTT	CASSMEGNLFSPLHF
-	TRBJ1-1	-	TRBV5-1	TGCGCCAGCAGCTTGTGGGGGGTCACTGAAGCTTTCTTT	CASSLWGVTEAFF
TRBD1	TRBJ1-3	-	TRBV13	TGTGCCAGCAGCTCCGGGACAGGGAGGGGTGACACCATATATTTT	CASSSGTGRGDTIYF
-	TRBJ2-3	-	TRBV18	TGTGCCAGCTCACCGCGGGATATTAGCACAGATACGCAGTATTTT	CASSPRDISTDTQYF
TRBD1	TRBJ1-1	-	TRBV25-1	TGTGCCAGCAGTGAAGGACAGGTCAATGAAGCTTTCTTT	CASSEGQVNEAFF
-	TRBJ1-1	-	TRBV18	TGTGCCAGCTCACCACGGCAGGGTGAAGCTTTCTTT	CASSPRQGEAFF
-	TRBJ1-2	-	TRBV9	TGTGCCAGCAGCGCCCCAGGGAAGGGCTACACCTTC	CASSAPGKGYTF
-	TRBJ1-6	-	TRBV19	TGTGCCAGTAGACCCGGGGGTAATTCACCCCTCCACTTT	CASRPGGNSPLHF
-	TRBJ2-3	-	TRBV5-4	TGTGCCAGCAGCCCGGGGGGGACAGGGCGAACAGATACGCAGTATTTT	CASSPGGTGRTDTQYF
-	TRBJ1-6	-	TRBV6-6	TGTGCCAGCAGCCTTTCTGATTACACCGATTCACCCCTCCACTTT	CASSLSDYTDSPLHF
-	TRBJ1-5	-	TRBV27	TGTGCCAGCAGTTTAAGGGGTTATAGCAATCAGCCCCAGCATTTT	CASSLRGYSNQPQHF
-	TRBJ1-6	-	TRBV5-4	TGTGCCAGCAGCTTGGCAGGGGCGACCTCCTATAATTCACCCCTCCACTTT	CASSLAGATSYNSPLHF